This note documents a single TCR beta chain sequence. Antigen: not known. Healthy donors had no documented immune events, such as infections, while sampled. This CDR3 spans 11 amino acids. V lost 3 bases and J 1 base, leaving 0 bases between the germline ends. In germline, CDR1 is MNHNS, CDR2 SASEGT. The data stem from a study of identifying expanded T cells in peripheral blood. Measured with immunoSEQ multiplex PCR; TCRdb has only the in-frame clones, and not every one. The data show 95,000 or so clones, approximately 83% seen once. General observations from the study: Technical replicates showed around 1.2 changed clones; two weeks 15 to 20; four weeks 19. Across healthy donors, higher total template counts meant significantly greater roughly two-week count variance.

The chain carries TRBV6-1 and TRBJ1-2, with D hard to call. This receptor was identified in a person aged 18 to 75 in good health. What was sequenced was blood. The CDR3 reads CASSDNYGYTF. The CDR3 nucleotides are TGTGCCAGCAGTGATAACTATGGCTACACCTTC.